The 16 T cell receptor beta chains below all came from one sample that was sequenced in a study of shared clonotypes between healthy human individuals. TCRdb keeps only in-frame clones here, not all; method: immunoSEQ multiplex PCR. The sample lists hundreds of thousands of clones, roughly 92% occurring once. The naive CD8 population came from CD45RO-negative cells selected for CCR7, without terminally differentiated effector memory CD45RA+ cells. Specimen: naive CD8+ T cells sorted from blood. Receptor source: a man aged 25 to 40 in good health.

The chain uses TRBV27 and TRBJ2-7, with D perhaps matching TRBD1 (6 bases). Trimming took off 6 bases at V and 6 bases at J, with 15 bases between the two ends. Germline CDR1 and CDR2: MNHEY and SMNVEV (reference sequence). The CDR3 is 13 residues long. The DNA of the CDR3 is TGTGCCAGCAGCCCCGGGACATTTTCCGAGCAGTACTTC. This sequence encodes CASSPGTFSEQYF.

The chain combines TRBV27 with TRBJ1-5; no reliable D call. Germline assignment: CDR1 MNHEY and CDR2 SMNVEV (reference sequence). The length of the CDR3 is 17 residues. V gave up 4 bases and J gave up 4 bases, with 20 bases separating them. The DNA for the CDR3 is TGTGCCAGCAGTTCCCTTCCTCCCGGACGTTATAATCAGCCCCAGCATTTT. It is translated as CASSSLPPGRYNQPQHF.

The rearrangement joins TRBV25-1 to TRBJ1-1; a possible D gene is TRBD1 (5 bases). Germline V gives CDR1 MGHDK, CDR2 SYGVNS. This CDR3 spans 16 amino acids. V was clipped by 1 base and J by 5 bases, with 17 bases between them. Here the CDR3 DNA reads TGTGCCAGCAGTGAATTGGTTCTCGGGGGGAGGACTGAAGCTTTCTTT. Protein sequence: CASSELVLGGRTEAFF.

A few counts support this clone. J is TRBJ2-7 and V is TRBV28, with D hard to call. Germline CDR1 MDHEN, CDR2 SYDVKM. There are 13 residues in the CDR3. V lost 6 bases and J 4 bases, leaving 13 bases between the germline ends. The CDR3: CASSPQTEYEQYF. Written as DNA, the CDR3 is TGTGCCAGCAGCCCTCAGACCGAATACGAGCAGTACTTC. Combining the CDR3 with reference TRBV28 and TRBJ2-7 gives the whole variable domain DVKVTQSSRYLVKRTGEKVFLECVQDMDHENMFWYRQDPGLGLRLIYFSYDVKMKEKGDIPEGYSVSREKKERFSLILESASTNQTSMYLCASSPQTEYEQYFGPGTRLTVT.

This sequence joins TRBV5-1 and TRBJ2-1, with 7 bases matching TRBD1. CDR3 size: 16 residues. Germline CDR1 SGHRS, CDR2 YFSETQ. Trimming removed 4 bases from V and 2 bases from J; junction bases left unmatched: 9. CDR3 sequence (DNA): TGCGCCAGCAGCAAGGAAGGGGGCGCACCCTACAATGAGCAGTTCTTC. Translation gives CASSKEGGAPYNEQFF.

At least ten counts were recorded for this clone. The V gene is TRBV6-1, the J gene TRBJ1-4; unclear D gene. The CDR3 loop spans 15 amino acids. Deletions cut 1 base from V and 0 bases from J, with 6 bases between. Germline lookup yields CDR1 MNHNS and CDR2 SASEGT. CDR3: CASSEDPTTNEKLFF. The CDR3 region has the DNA TGTGCCAGCAGTGAAGACCCAACAACTAATGAAAAACTGTTTTTT.

CDR3 loop: CSVGGRGQSGEQYF. In DNA form, the CDR3 reads TGCAGCGTCGGCGGACGAGGTCAGTCGGGCGAGCAGTACTTC. V usage is TRBV29-1 and J usage is TRBJ2-7, with unresolved D. Germline V CDR1 and CDR2: SQVTM, ANQGSEA. This CDR3 has 14 residues. V lost 6 bases, J lost 6 bases, and 21 bases lay in between.

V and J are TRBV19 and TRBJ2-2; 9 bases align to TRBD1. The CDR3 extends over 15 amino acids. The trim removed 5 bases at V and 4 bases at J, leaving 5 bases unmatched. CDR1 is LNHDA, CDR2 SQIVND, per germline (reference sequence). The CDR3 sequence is CASSVQGAGTGELFF. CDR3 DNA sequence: TGTGCCAGTAGTGTACAGGGGGCCGGCACCGGGGAGCTGTTTTTT.

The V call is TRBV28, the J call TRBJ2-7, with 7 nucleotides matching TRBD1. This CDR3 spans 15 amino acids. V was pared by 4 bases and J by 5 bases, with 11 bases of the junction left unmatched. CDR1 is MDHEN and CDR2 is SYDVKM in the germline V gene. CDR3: CASSSTTGAAHEQYF. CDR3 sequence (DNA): TGTGCCAGCAGTTCCACTACAGGGGCTGCCCACGAGCAGTACTTC.

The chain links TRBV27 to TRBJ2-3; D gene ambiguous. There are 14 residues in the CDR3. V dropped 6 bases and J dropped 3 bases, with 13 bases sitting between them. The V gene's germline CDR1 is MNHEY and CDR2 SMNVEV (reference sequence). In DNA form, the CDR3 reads TGTGCCAGCAGGGGTTCAGGTGGGACAGATACGCAGTATTTT. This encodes CASRGSGGTDTQYF.

The chain's CDR3 is CASSTNDRRLRMNTEAFF. DNA for the CDR3: TGTGCCAGTAGTACCAATGACAGGAGATTACGAATGAACACTGAAGCTTTCTTT. The chain employs TRBV19 and TRBJ1-1; tentative D call: TRBD1 (6 bases). In germline, CDR1 is LNHDA, CDR2 SQIVND (reference sequence). Trimming cost V 4 bases and J 0 bases, with 21 bases left between them. This CDR3 has 18 residues.

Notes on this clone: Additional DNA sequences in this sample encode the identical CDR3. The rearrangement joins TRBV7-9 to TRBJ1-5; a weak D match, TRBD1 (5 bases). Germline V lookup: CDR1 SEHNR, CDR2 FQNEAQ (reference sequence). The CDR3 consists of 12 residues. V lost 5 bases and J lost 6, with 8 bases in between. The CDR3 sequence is CASSPGGQPQHF. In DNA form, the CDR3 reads TGTGCCAGCAGCCCGGGGGGTCAGCCCCAGCATTTT.

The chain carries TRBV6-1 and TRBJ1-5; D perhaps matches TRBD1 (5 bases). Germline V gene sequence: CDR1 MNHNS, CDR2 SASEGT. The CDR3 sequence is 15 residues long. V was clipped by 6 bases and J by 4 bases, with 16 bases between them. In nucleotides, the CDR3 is TGTGCCAGCAGGGACTTCGGGACTTCAAATCAGCCCCAGCATTTT. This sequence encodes CASRDFGTSNQPQHF.

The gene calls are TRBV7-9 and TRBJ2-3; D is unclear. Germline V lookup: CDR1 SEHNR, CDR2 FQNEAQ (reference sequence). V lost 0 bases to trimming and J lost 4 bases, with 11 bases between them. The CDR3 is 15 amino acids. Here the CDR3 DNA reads TGTGCCAGCAGCTTAGCCGGTTCCGAGTCAGATACGCAGTATTTT. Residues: CASSLAGSESDTQYF.

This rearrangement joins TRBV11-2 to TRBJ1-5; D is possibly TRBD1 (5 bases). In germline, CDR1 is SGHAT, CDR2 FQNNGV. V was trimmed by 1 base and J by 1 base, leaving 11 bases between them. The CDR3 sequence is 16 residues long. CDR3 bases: TGTGCCAGCAGCTTAGTTAGGGGAAGGAGCAATCAGCCCCAGCATTTT. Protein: CASSLVRGRSNQPQHF.

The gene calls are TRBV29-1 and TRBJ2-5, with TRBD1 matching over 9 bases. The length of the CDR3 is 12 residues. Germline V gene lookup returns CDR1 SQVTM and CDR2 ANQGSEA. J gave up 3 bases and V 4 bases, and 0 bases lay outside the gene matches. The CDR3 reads CSVGTGEETQYF. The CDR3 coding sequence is TGCAGCGTTGGGACAGGGGAAGAGACCCAGTACTTC.